This paragraph reports one T cell receptor beta chain. Its antigen remains undetermined. No base quality information exists; no much larger clone differs at one position. This sample was taken from a study of cytomegalovirus exposure and HLA in healthy donors (dated by TCRdb to between 2016 and 2019). With respect to the entire study: An earlier analysis of several hundred of the donors reported about 300 Gb of sequence data and 95 million to 130 million unique TCR beta sequences obtained from roughly 180 million T cells. Genome-wide SNP genotypes for about 60% of the 666 donors were used in a later genetic analysis, which treated that subset as a discovery cohort. Across around 400 genotyped donors of the cohort, an average of about 250,000 unique TCR beta nucleotide sequences per donor were sequenced, and approximately 17% of those sequences were non-productive. To study patterns of TCR occurrence, a later analysis re-analyzed previously published TCR beta repertoires from 700 or so donors and added high-resolution HLA genotyping. Along with the roughly 610-subject first cohort, a separate validation cohort of around 110 different subjects was used. Among the roughly 400 genotyped donors, approximately 82% belonged to the genetic ancestry cluster associated with self-reported Caucasian donors. To decide whether each TCR beta V gene segment behaved as functional or pseudogenic, an earlier analysis of some 600 of the donors relied on high-throughput TCR beta sequencing. The study used immunosequencing to profile the T cell repertoires of hundreds of subjects and linked those repertoires to cytomegalovirus serostatus. The number of typed donors differed by locus: about 620-630 for A, B, C, DRB1 and DQB1; 522 for DQA1; about 600 for DPA1; and roughly 450 for DPB1. Donor age, sex, ethnicity and CMV serostatus were compiled alongside the repertoire data. The study aimed to test whether cataloging public T cell receptors could reveal signatures of past pathogen exposure. About 300 gigabases of sequencing data and approximately 85 million unique TCR sequences were included in an early release covering around 600 HLA-typed donors. HLA typing included class I and class II loci at four-digit resolution. Rather than using new phenotypic data, the later analysis identified candidate immune exposures from TCR beta sequences and from how often those sequences occurred across donors. Because of strong linkage in the cohort, four or five DR-DQ haplotypes were treated as single units for association and clustering. All discovery cohort repertoires had been generated on a single sequencing platform. To predict cytomegalovirus infection status, the study combined high-throughput TCR immunosequencing, statistical association of individual TCRs with disease status, and machine learning.

The full study reports these points: This cohort had only TCR beta chains sequenced, and the lack of alpha or paired-chain data limited which features could be detected. Linkage disequilibrium might explain the correlated functional status among segregating V segments, but an unknown experimental factor could not be excluded. Strong co-occurrence of HLA alleles, especially DR and DQ, made assigning TCR associations to individual alleles difficult. Most CMV-associated TCR beta chains appeared to be HLA-restricted in a later analysis, and the HLA associations seemed to be driven largely by CMV exposure. In vitro tests confirmed that a few of the cytomegalovirus-associated TCR beta chains recognize cytomegalovirus antigens. The classifier was reported to diagnose cytomegalovirus status with high specificity and sensitivity in both the original and validation cohorts. The authors suggested that the approach could potentially be extended to other disease states and immunological phenotypes. Across donors, most TCR sequences were observed very rarely, whereas some public TCRs were present in many individuals. In the study, around 150 TCR beta chains were listed as associated with cytomegalovirus. A cluster of highly shared sequence variants was judged likely to be a technical artifact of the sequencing pipeline. A further reported finding was that TCR beta sequences accurately predicted the HLA-A and HLA-B alleles for most subjects in the first cohort. Because counts were too low, seventeen rarely observed V segments, including chromosome 9 orphons, were left out of the earlier analysis of about 500 of the donors. The only immune exposure information available for the cohort was CMV serostatus. An earlier analysis of approximately 590 of the donors showed that most TCR beta V segments appeared in productive rearrangements either about 90% or about 30% of the time, which broadly matched IMGT annotations. A later genetic analysis associated a missense DCLRE1C variant with V-gene and J-gene trimming of TCR beta chains, and an independent cohort replicated the association. Compared with the roughly 670-donor mean, donors in an Asian-associated ancestry cluster had fewer N-insertions in productive TCRs, according to a later genetic analysis. In a later analysis, HLA-associated TCR beta chains showed more clonal expansion and lower generation probabilities than non-associated chains that were equally common. In a later analysis, around 17,000 TCR beta sequences were associated with specific HLA alleles at a false discovery rate of 0.05. Roughly uniform sequencing depth across donors was assumed in presence/absence analyses, although this assumption may not hold. In a later analysis, TCR association rates were found to vary across HLA loci, with the most associated TCRs seen for DRB1 alleles and the fewest for HLA-C alleles. A later analysis reported that several top co-occurrence clusters appeared linked to parvovirus B19, influenza, CMV and Epstein-Barr virus. HLA typing was unavailable for some donors at each locus, so association tests used only the typed subset. Some IMGT-functional V segments, including TRBV6-2 and TRBV6-3, could not be distinguished by the 87-base-pair reads and were therefore excluded.

Trimming at the junction amounts to 4 bases on V and 0 bases on J, and the germline ends lie 6 bases apart. The germline V gene specifies KGHSH as CDR1 and LQKENI as CDR2. From the cysteine through the phenylalanine, the CDR3 covers 13 amino acids. Only CDR3 DNA is held: 39 bases, read in frame from base 1. The cohort consisted of some 670 healthy bone marrow donors. Cohort members were all nominally healthy when sampled, although unrecorded immune exposures were likely present. The donor tested CMV seronegative and was one of the 352 seronegative cohort members. A peripheral blood sample was provided by each donor, and peripheral blood mononuclear cells were used for TCR beta sequencing. Genomic DNA extraction from the blood cell samples was performed with the Qiagen DNeasy Blood Extraction Kit. Preparation of the library involved the immunoSEQ multiplex PCR assay. A mixture of 60 forward primers for TCR Vbeta segments and 13 reverse primers for TCR Jbeta segments was used in the multiplex PCR. The CDR3 region of rearranged TCR beta genes was amplified from genomic DNA with a multiplex PCR assay. The amplified TCR beta libraries were sequenced on the Illumina HiSeq System as 87-base-pair reads. On the study's bioinformatics: Across the 640 or so repertoires, a later analysis counted tens of millions of unique TCR beta chains, roughly 11 million of which were shared by at least two donors. To remove PCR and sequencing errors, raw reads were error-corrected and collapsed into unique sequences using a nearest-neighbor algorithm that merged closely related sequences. Alignment of CDR3 sequences to IMGT reference sequences was used to assign V, D and J gene segments. For a sequence to be retained, a match of at least six nucleotides to both a V gene segment and a J gene segment was required. A rearrangement was called productive if the CDR3 had no stop codons and remained in frame with V and J, and every other rearrangement was called non-productive. CDR3 was defined according to IMGT convention as the region running from the second conserved V-encoded cysteine to the conserved J-encoded phenylalanine. The earlier analysis of about 620 of the donors excluded sequences that lacked an unambiguous match to a single V gene segment. An earlier analysis of a few hundred of the donors called V segments functional above 56.7% productive rearrangements and segregating when the between-donor standard deviation exceeded 5%. A statistical classification framework was built to diagnose cytomegalovirus status from the catalog of TCR beta chain sequences. In a later analysis, V and J genes were assigned by comparing TCR nucleotide sequences against IMGT/GENE-DB human TR gene sequences. A later analysis assigned CDR3 sequences and most-parsimonious VDJ recombination scenarios with the TCRdist pipeline. In a later analysis, each TCR beta chain was defined by its CDR3 amino acid sequence together with its V-gene family, and reads without a unique V-gene family were excluded. To address suspected cross-contamination and a sequencing artifact, a later analysis removed approximately 600 highly shared, low-generation-probability nucleotide sequences. In a later analysis, a clonal expansion index for each public chain was calculated from normalized within-repertoire ranks of inferred template counts. In a later analysis, generation probabilities were computed with a VDJ recombination model fitted to out-of-frame rearrangements, and the resulting probabilities were checked against IGoR. In a later analysis, TCR-TCR, TCR-HLA and TCR-CMV co-occurrence was scored with hypergeometric tests, and a repertoire-size bias correction was applied to TCR pairs. In a later analysis, false discovery rates were estimated by permuting HLA or CMV assignments 20 times. In a later analysis, co-occurring TCRs were grouped with DBSCAN, and TCRdist sequence similarity was added when clustering was performed within HLA-allele-positive subsets. For co-occurrence clustering, repertoires with fewer than 30,000 or more than 120,000 public chains were excluded, along with four or five repertoires with anomalous nucleotide sharing. TCRdb holds this immuneACCESS table with in-frame rearrangements only. Some clones are missing; in checked studies, unresolved V genes explain under half, and the rest has no known cause. The V and J calls and the clone size are those of that table, but D and trimming were determined from the DNA. Within this sample are 85,000 to 100,000 clones, with approximately 63% of them counted one time only. The ten largest clones add up to under 8% of the sample.

The sample was PBMCs. The sequence is built from TRBV18 and TRBJ2-5; the D gene identity is not certain. The receptor was isolated from a woman aged 25-40 years in good health and CMV-seronegative. The DNA sequence is as follows: TGTGCCAGCTCACTCGACTACCAAGAGACCCAGTACTTC. This sequence encodes CASSLDYQETQYF.